The following is a TCR beta chain sequence with its context. Its antigen is unidentified. Any gene name here is a mouse gene name. The CDR3 extends 1 residue past the end of the read, so its final part is completed from the germline J gene. The sample is drawn from a study of tissue T cells after allogeneic stem cell transplantation. Points from the study as a whole: TCR repertoires tracked anatomic similarity, regardless of disease or transplant status. Some tissue clones might be persisting host cells; their alloreactivity or antigen specificity was not determined. Tissue-detected TCR repertoire was only partly captured by blood and spleen T cells.

V dropped 3 bases and J dropped 3 bases, with 5 bases sitting between them. The CDR3 consists of 12 residues. Germline values: CDR1 KGHPV, CDR2 FQNQEV (reference sequence). Clones were sequenced by immunoSEQ multiplex PCR, and TCRdb holds only the in-frame ones, with some missing. The data contain approximately 45,000 clones, 73% of them singletons. This clonotype was sampled from a pool of C57BL/6 mice in good health. V and J are TRBV26 and TRBJ1-1; D gene ambiguous. Material: sorted cells pooled from one or two spleens. CDR3: CASSLRDTEVFF. CDR3 DNA (partial): TGTGCCAGCAGTCTCCGGGACACAGAAGTCTTC.